This TCR beta chain was captured by sequencing in a study of T cell responses to AZD1222 COVID-19 vaccine. Sequencing was performed with immunoSEQ multiplex PCR; in TCRdb, only in-frame clones are kept and a portion is missing. The table has some 150,000 clones, more than 75% seen once. Findings of the study overall: At 160-218 and 743-854, vaccine-associated CD4 TCRs were dominant, and they spanned spike. White British people made up most donors, females outnumbered males, and clonal diversity was possibly underestimated.

As concerns this clone: Its cognate antigen is unknown.

The CDR3 covers 17 residues. The germline V gene has CDR1 WNHNN and CDR2 SYGVQD (reference sequence). V was cut by 0 bases and J by 2 bases, with 15 bases left in between. The J gene is TRBJ2-3, the V gene TRBV10-1, with D tentatively TRBD2 (5 bases). The sample consisted of peripheral blood, taken 28 days after the second AZD1222 dose. The TCR originated in an adult who received the AZD1222 COVID-19 vaccine. The CDR3, as DNA: TGCGCCAGCAGTGAGTCCAAGGGAGTAGACAACACAGATACGCAGTATTTT. This encodes CASSESKGVDNTDTQYF.